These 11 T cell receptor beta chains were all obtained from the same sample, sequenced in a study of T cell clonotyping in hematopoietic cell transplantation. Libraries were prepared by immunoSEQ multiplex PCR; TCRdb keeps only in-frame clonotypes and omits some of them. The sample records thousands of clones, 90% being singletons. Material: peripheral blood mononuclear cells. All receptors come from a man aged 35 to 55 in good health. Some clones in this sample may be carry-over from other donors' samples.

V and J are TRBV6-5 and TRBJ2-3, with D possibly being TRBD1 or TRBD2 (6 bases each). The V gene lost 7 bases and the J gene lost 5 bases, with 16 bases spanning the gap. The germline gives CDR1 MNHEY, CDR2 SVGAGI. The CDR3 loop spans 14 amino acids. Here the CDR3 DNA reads TGTGCCAGCAAAGGAGGGACATCAGGAGATACGCAGTATTTT. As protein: CASKGGTSGDTQYF.

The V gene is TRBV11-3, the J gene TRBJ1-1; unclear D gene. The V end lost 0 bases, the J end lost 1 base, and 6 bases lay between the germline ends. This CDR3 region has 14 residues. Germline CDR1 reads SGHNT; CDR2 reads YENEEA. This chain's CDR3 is CASSLDASNTEAFF. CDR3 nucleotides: TGTGCCAGCAGCTTAGACGCGTCGAACACTGAAGCTTTCTTT.

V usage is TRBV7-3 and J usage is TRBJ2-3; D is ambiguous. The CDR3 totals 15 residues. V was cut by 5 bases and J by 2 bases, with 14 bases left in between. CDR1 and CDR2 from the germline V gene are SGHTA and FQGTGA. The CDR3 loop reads CASSPWGSNTDTQYF. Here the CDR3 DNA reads TGTGCCAGCAGCCCCTGGGGATCCAACACAGATACGCAGTATTTT.

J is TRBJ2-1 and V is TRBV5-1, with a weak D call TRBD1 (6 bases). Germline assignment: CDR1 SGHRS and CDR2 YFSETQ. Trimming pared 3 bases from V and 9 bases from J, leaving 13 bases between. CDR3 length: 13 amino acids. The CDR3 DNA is TGCGCCAGCAGCTGGGGGACAAATAGTGAGCAGTTCTTC. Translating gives CASSWGTNSEQFF.

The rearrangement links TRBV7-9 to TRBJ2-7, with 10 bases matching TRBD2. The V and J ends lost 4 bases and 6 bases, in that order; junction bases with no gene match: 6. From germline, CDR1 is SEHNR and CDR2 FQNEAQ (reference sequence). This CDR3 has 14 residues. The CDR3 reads CASSSSGGAGEQYF. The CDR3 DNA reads TGTGCCAGCAGCTCCAGCGGGGGGGCCGGCGAGCAGTACTTC.

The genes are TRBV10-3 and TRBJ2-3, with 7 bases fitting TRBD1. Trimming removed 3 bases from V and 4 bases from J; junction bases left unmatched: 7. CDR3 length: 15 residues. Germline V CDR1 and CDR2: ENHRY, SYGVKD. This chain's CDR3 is CAISETTGSSDTQYF. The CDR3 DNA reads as TGTGCCATCAGTGAAACGACAGGGTCATCAGATACGCAGTATTTT.

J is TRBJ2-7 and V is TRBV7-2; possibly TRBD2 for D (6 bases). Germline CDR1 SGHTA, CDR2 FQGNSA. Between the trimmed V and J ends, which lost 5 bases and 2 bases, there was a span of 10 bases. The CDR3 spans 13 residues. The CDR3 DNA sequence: TGTGCCAGCAGCCACGGGGGACCCTACGAGCAGTACTTC. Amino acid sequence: CASSHGGPYEQYF.

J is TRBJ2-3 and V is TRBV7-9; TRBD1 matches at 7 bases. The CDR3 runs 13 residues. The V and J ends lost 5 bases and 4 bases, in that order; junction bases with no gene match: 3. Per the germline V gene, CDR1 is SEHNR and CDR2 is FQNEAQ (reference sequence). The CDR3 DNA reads TGTGCCAGCAGCCTTCAGGGGGCAGATACGCAGTATTTT. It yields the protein CASSLQGADTQYF.

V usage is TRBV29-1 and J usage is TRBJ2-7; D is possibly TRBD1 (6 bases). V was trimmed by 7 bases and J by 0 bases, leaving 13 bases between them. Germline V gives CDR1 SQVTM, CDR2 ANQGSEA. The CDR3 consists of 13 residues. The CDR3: CSATGPSSYEQYF. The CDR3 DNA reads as TGCAGCGCGACAGGCCCGAGCTCCTACGAGCAGTACTTC.

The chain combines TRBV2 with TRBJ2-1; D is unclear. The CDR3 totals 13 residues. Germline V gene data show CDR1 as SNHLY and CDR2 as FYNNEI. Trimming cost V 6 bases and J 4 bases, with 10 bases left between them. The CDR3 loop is CASRTETYNEQFF. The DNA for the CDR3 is TGTGCCAGCAGAACAGAAACTTACAATGAGCAGTTCTTC.

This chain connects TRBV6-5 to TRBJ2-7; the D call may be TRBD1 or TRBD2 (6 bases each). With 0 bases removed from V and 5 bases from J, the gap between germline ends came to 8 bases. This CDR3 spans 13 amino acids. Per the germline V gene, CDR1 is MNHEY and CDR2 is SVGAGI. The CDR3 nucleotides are TGTGCCAGCAGTTACTCGGGGGGCAACGAGCAGTACTTC. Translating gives CASSYSGGNEQYF.